This passage covers 22 T cell receptor beta chains from one sample sequenced in a study of shared clonotypes between healthy human individuals. Data came from immunoSEQ multiplex PCR; TCRdb stores just in-frame clones and leaves some out. The sample has about 1.5 million clones, 98% seen once. Sequencing was carried out using naive CD4+ T cells sorted from blood. Sample subset: CD45RA+ positively selected. These receptors came from a man aged 25-40 years in good health.

The chain uses TRBV2 and TRBJ2-7; D ambiguous. V shed 6 bases and J shed 6 bases, with 9 bases lying between them. There are 11 residues in the CDR3. CDR1 and CDR2 (germline): SNHLY, FYNNEI. CDR3 nucleotides: TGTGCCAGCAGCATAGTGCGCGAGCAGTACTTC. It is translated as CASSIVREQYF.

Comments on this clone: At one end the junction does not follow the germline gene, possibly because of a read error. The genes are TRBV7-7 and TRBJ2-7, with 9 nucleotides matching TRBD2. The V gene's germline CDR1 is SSHAT and CDR2 FNYEAQ (reference sequence). This CDR3 contains 14 residues. This CDR3 is CASSPSSGIYEQYF. In DNA form, the CDR3 reads TGTGCTAGCAGCCCCTCTAGCGGGATCTACGAGCAGTACTTC. Together with reference TRBV7-7 and TRBJ2-7, the CDR3 gives the full variable domain: GAGVSQSPRYKVTKRGQDVTLRCDPISSHATLYWYQQALGQGPEFLTYFNYEAQPDKSGLPSDRFSAERPEGSISTLTIQRTEQRDSAMYRCASSPSSGIYEQYFGPGTRLTVT.

This rearrangement joins TRBV2 to TRBJ1-5, with a possible D match to TRBD1 (5 bases). The CDR3 contains 15 residues. Trimming took off 6 bases at V and 7 bases at J, with 19 bases between the two ends. Germline V gene sequence: CDR1 SNHLY, CDR2 FYNNEI. The CDR3, as DNA: TGTGCCAGCAGGATCGGGACCAACAACGGGCAGCCCCAGCATTTT. This codes for CASRIGTNNGQPQHF. The entire variable domain, with the rest obtained from reference TRBV2 and TRBJ1-5, is as follows: EPEVTQTPSHQVTQMGQEVILRCVPISNHLYFYWYRQILGQKVEFLVSFYNNEISEKSEIFDDQFSVERPDGSNFTLKIRSTKLEDSAMYFCASRIGTNNGQPQHFGDGTRLSIL.

The chain carries TRBV11-2 and TRBJ2-7; TRBD2 is a possible D gene (5 bases). The V gene's germline CDR1 is SGHAT and CDR2 FQNNGV. Trimming stripped 1 base from V and 6 bases from J, with 13 bases between. There are 14 residues in the CDR3. The CDR3 nucleotides are TGTGCCAGCAGCTTAGCGTTAGCGACGCTCGAGCAGTACTTC. Encoded protein: CASSLALATLEQYF.

This rearrangement joins TRBV7-3 to TRBJ2-1; 7 bases are shared with TRBD2. This CDR3 is built from 13 residues. Germline lookup yields CDR1 SGHTA and CDR2 FQGTGA. The V segment lost 6 bases and the J segment 5 bases; nucleotides outside the gene matches: 4. Here the CDR3 reads CASSQRGNNEQFF. The CDR3 DNA is TGTGCCAGCAGTCAGCGGGGAAACAATGAGCAGTTCTTC.

The rearrangement links TRBV5-1 to TRBJ2-5; a weak D match, TRBD1 (5 bases). Trimming left V 5 bases short and J 5 bases short, with 16 bases between. In germline, CDR1 is SGHRS, CDR2 YFSETQ. The CDR3 runs to 14 residues. The CDR3 nucleotides are TGCGCCAGCAGGAGAGACAGTGCTTTGGAGACCCAGTACTTC. Its translation is CASRRDSALETQYF.

CDR3 coding DNA: TGTGCCAGCAGCTTAAGAGGGAGGTCCCCCTACAATGAGCAGTTCTTC. Protein product: CASSLRGRSPYNEQFF. The rearrangement uses TRBV11-3 and TRBJ2-1; tentative D call: TRBD2 (6 bases). V dropped 2 bases and J dropped 2 bases, with 13 bases sitting between them. The CDR3 is made up of 16 amino acids. Per the germline V gene, CDR1 is SGHNT and CDR2 is YENEEA.

The chain employs TRBV5-1 and TRBJ2-2; 8 nucleotides line up with TRBD2. Germline lookup yields CDR1 SGHRS and CDR2 YFSETQ. J was trimmed by 7 bases and V by 4 bases; bases with no gene match: 6. This CDR3 is built from 14 residues. CDR3 bases: TGCGCCAGCAGCCGGGGACTAGGGTTCGGGGAGCTGTTTTTT. Residues: CASSRGLGFGELFF.

The chain has TRBV29-1 and TRBJ2-2, with TRBD1 identical over 7 bases. Germline-derived CDR1 and CDR2 are SQVTM and ANQGSEA. The CDR3 is 13 residues long. The J segment lost 6 bases and the V segment lost 5 bases, leaving 6 bases of the junction unmatched. The CDR3 spells CSVRQGLPGELFF. CDR3 DNA: TGCAGCGTTAGACAGGGTTTGCCCGGGGAGCTGTTTTTT.

The chain joins TRBV5-1 to TRBJ2-5, with D unclear. V was trimmed by 0 bases and J by 5 bases, leaving 14 bases between them. The CDR3 has 15 residues. Germline CDR1 and CDR2: SGHRS and YFSETQ. This CDR3 reads CASSLGGYEGETQYF. Here the CDR3 DNA reads TGCGCCAGCAGCTTGGGTGGGTATGAAGGGGAGACCCAGTACTTC. The full variable domain, its missing parts supplied by reference TRBV5-1 and TRBJ2-5, is KAGVTQTPRYLIKTRGQQVTLSCSPISGHRSVSWYQQTPGQGLQFLFEYFSETQRNKGNFPGRFSGRQFSNSRSEMNVSTLELGDSALYLCASSLGGYEGETQYFGPGTRLLVL.

V and J are TRBV19 and TRBJ1-5; D is ambiguous. CDR1 LNHDA and CDR2 SQIVND come from the germline V gene (reference sequence). Trimming pared 1 base from V and 11 bases from J, leaving 9 bases between. CDR3 size: 12 residues. The CDR3 DNA follows: TGTGCCAGTAGTATAGGGATAGGGTCCCAGCATTTT. It is translated as CASSIGIGSQHF.

The genes are TRBV6-1 and TRBJ1-4, with D maybe TRBD1 (5 bases). From germline, CDR1 is MNHNS and CDR2 SASEGT. The CDR3 is 14 residues long. V lost 6 bases to trimming and J lost 3 bases, with 11 bases between them. CDR3 protein: CASSQGPSNEKLFF. CDR3 bases: TGTGCCAGCAGCCAGGGACCCTCTAATGAAAAACTGTTTTTT.

The chain employs TRBV27 and TRBJ2-2; 7 nucleotides match TRBD2. Trimming at V came to 10 bases and at J to 4 bases, leaving 21 bases not matched to a gene. There are 18 residues in the CDR3. The germline V gene has CDR1 MNHEY and CDR2 SMNVEV (reference sequence). The CDR3 protein is CATRTGGVARPVTGELFF. CDR3 DNA: TGTGCCACTAGAACGGGGGGAGTTGCACGTCCGGTCACCGGGGAGCTGTTTTTT.

The chain carries TRBV7-6 and TRBJ1-2; D remains ambiguous. This CDR3 region has 15 residues. Trimming took off 4 bases at V and 7 bases at J, with 19 bases between the two ends. The germline CDR1 and CDR2 sequences are SGHVS and FNYEAQ. CDR3 DNA: TGTGCCAGCAGCTCCCTAACCCGCCCCTTCGGTGGCTACACCTTC. Residues: CASSSLTRPFGGYTF.

V is TRBV5-1 and J is TRBJ2-1; 7 nucleotides line up with TRBD2. Per the germline V gene, CDR1 is SGHRS and CDR2 is YFSETQ. The CDR3 runs 16 residues. V lost 4 bases to trimming and J lost 0 bases; unmatched junction nucleotides: 7. CDR3 nucleotide sequence: TGCGCCAGCAGCAAGGAACGCGGGAGCTCCTACAATGAGCAGTTCTTC. This translates into CASSKERGSSYNEQFF.

This clone was detected once. The rearrangement joins TRBV5-1 to TRBJ2-5; the match to TRBD2 covers 7 bases. Germline CDR1 and CDR2: SGHRS and YFSETQ. The CDR3 has 14 amino acids. Unmatched junction bases numbered 8, after V lost 4 bases and J lost 5 bases. The CDR3 loop reads CASSPAGGWETQYF. CDR3 sequence (DNA): TGCGCCAGCAGCCCGGCCGGGGGGTGGGAGACCCAGTACTTC.

This clone was seen once. The chain carries TRBV28 and TRBJ2-3, with D possibly matching TRBD1 (5 bases). Trimming took off 6 bases at V and 3 bases at J, with 10 bases between the two ends. Per germline, CDR1 MDHEN and CDR2 SYDVKM. The CDR3 has 13 residues. This CDR3 is CASSSQGTDTQYF. The CDR3 DNA follows: TGTGCCAGCAGCTCGCAGGGAACAGATACGCAGTATTTT.

This clone was observed a single time. The J gene is TRBJ2-5, the V gene TRBV5-4; 13 bases match TRBD2. The ends lost 0 bases at V and 5 bases at J; junction bases unmatched: 7. The CDR3 is made up of 17 amino acids. Germline CDR1 and CDR2: SGHNT and YYREEE (reference sequence). The CDR3 DNA is TGTGCCAGCAGCTTGGGGGGACTAGCGGGATGGGAGGAGACCCAGTACTTC. Its protein product is CASSLGGLAGWEETQYF. Using reference TRBV5-4 and TRBJ2-5 for the parts outside the CDR3, the full variable domain is ETGVTQSPTHLIKTRGQQVTLRCSSQSGHNTVSWYQQALGQGPQFIFQYYREEENGRGNFPPRFSGLQFPNYSSELNVNALELDDSALYLCASSLGGLAGWEETQYFGPGTRLLVL.

This chain uses TRBV28 with TRBJ2-3; 9 bases match TRBD2. Germline V lookup: CDR1 MDHEN, CDR2 SYDVKM. The V gene end was trimmed by 6 bases and the J gene end by 1 base; junction bases not matched to a gene: 14. The CDR3 is made up of 18 amino acids. DNA for the CDR3: TGTGCCAGCAGACGTGGACTAGCGAGAGGTAGGGGCACAGATACGCAGTATTTT. This translates into CASRRGLARGRGTDTQYF.

This sequence joins TRBV7-9 and TRBJ2-1, with 13 bases aligning to TRBD2. CDR1 and CDR2 from the germline V gene are SEHNR and FQNEAQ (reference sequence). The CDR3 is 17 residues long. V lost 8 bases to trimming and J lost 10 bases; unmatched junction nucleotides: 17. CDR3 sequence: CASALPLPGLAGNEQFF. As DNA, the CDR3 is TGTGCCAGCGCCCTACCACTCCCGGGACTAGCGGGAAACGAGCAGTTCTTC.

The chain has TRBV4-3 and TRBJ2-7, with TRBD2 as a possible D gene (5 bases). CDR3 size: 17 residues. V was cut by 0 bases and J by 1 base, with 16 bases left in between. CDR1 and CDR2 (germline): LGHNA, YSLEER. As DNA, the CDR3 is TGCGCCAGCAGCCAAGATTGGTTCGGGGTCCGATCCTACGAGCAGTACTTC. It encodes CASSQDWFGVRSYEQYF.

The chain couples TRBV7-3 to TRBJ2-2, with D perhaps TRBD1 or TRBD2 (5 bases each). Trimming left V 5 bases short and J 3 bases short, with 22 bases between. CDR1 SGHTA and CDR2 FQGTGA come from the germline V gene. CDR3 length equals 18 residues. As DNA, the CDR3 is TGTGCCAGCAGCCGGTCACCCCTCCGGGACGGCCACACCGGGGAGCTGTTTTTT. This encodes CASSRSPLRDGHTGELFF.